This T cell receptor beta chain derives from a study of sequential checkpoint blockade in melanoma. Study as a whole: Both treatment sequences were followed by maintenance nivolumab.

The method was immunoSEQ multiplex PCR; TCRdb's version includes in-frame clones alone and lacks a portion of them. The repertoire has about 18,000 clones, roughly 28% of them found once; the top ten carry approximately 7.1%. V lost 5 bases, J lost 3 bases, and 16 bases lay in between. The CDR3 is made up of 15 amino acids. From germline, CDR1 is MDHEN and CDR2 SYDVKM. Specified treatment: randomized to nivolumab then ipilimumab (arm A) or the reverse (arm B). The specimen was tumor tissue (inferred from file names), collected from a patient given nivolumab and ipilimumab in sequence. This chain links TRBV28 with TRBJ1-2, with D possibly matching TRBD1 (5 bases). The TCR sequence derives from a human donor with melanoma. CDR3 sequence: CASSPPRGGDYGYTF. DNA for the CDR3: TGTGCCAGCAGTCCTCCAAGGGGAGGAGACTATGGCTACACCTTC.